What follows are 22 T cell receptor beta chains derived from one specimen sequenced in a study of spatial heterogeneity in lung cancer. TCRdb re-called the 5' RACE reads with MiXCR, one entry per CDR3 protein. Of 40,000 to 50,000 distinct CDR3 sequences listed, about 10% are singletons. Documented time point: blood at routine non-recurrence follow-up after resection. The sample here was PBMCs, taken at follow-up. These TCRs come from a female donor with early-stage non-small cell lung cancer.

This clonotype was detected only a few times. CDR3 sequence (DNA): TGCGCCAGCAGCCCCGGTCCGGCCATGCGGGAGACCCAGTACTTC. Translated: CASSPGPAMRETQYF. J is TRBJ2-5 and V is TRBV5-1; D is undetermined. The V gene's germline CDR1 is SGHRS and CDR2 YFSETQ. This CDR3 contains 15 residues. The ends were cut back, 4 bases at V and 5 bases at J, with 18 bases in the middle.

CDR3 loop: CASSYFGPSTDTQYF. In DNA form, the CDR3 reads TGTGCCAGCAGTTACTTCGGCCCTAGCACAGATACGCAGTATTTT. This chain links TRBV28 with TRBJ2-3; D gene unclear. Deletions cut 4 bases from V and 0 bases from J, with 11 bases between. Germline CDR1 MDHEN, CDR2 SYDVKM. This CDR3 is 15 amino acids long.

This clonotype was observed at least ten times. CDR3 sequence (DNA): TGTGCCAGCGTTCCGCACGGCAGGGCGACCTACGAGCAGTACTTC. It is translated as CASVPHGRATYEQYF. The gene calls are TRBV5-6 and TRBJ2-7; D is possibly TRBD1 (5 bases). In germline, CDR1 is SGHDT, CDR2 YYEEEE. The CDR3 is made up of 15 amino acids. Deletions cut 7 bases from V and 2 bases from J, with 19 bases between.

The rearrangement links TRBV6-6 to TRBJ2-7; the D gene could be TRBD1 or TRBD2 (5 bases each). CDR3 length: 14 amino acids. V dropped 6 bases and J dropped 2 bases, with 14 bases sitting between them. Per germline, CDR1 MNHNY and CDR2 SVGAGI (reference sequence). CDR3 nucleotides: TGTGCCAGCAGCCCCGGGGCTGCGGCCTACGAGCAGTACTTC. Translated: CASSPGAAAYEQYF.

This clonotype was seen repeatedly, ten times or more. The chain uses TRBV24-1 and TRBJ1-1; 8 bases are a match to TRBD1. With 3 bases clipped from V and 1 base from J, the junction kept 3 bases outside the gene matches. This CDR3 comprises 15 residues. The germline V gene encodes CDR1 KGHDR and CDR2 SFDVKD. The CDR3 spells CATSDPGQGNTEAFF. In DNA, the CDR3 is TGTGCCACCAGTGATCCCGGACAGGGGAACACTGAAGCTTTCTTT.

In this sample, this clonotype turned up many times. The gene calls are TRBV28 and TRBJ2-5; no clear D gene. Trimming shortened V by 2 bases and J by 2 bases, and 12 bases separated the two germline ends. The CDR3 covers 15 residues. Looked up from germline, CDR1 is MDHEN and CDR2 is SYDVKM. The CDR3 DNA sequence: TGTGCCAGCAGTTTACCAGGACGGCAGCAAGAGACCCAGTACTTC. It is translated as CASSLPGRQQETQYF.

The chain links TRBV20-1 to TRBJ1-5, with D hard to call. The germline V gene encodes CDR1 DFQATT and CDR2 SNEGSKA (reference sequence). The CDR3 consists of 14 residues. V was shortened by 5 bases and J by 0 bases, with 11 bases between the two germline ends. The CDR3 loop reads CSAGSTDSNQPQHF. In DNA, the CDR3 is TGCAGTGCTGGGTCTACGGATAGCAATCAGCCCCAGCATTTT.

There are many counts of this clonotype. Here the CDR3 DNA reads TGTGCCAGCAGCCAAGAGGGGGGTTCTGGGGCCAACGTCCTGACTTTC. Its translation is CASSQEGGSGANVLTF. V and J are TRBV4-2 and TRBJ2-6, with D possibly matching TRBD2 (6 bases). Germline CDR1 is LGHNA and CDR2 is YNFKEQ. This CDR3 comprises 16 residues. V shed 0 bases and J shed 1 base, with 7 bases lying between them.

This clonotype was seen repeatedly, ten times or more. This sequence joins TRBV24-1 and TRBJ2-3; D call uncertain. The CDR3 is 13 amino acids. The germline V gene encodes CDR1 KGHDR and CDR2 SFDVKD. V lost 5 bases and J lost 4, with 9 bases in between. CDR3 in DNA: TGTGCCACCAGTGTTCCTAACCCAGATACGCAGTATTTT. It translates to CATSVPNPDTQYF.

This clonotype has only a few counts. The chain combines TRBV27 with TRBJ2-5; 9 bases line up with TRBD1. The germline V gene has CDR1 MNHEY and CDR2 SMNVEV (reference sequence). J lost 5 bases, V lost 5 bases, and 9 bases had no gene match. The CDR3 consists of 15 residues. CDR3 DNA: TGTGCCAGCAGTGCTGGACAGGGGAGCGTGGAGACCCAGTACTTC. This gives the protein CASSAGQGSVETQYF.

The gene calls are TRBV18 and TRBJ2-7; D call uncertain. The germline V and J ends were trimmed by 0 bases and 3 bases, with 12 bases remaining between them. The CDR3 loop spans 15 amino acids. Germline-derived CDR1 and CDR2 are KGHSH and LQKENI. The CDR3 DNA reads TGTGCCAGCTCACCACCGGAGAATCTTGGCTACGAGCAGTACTTC. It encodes CASSPPENLGYEQYF. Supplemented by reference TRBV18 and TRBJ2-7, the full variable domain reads NAGVMQNPRHLVRRRGQEARLRCSPMKGHSHVYWYRQLPEEGLKFMVYLQKENIIDESGMPKERFSAEFPKEGPSILRIQQVVRGDSAAYFCASSPPENLGYEQYFGPGTRLTVT.

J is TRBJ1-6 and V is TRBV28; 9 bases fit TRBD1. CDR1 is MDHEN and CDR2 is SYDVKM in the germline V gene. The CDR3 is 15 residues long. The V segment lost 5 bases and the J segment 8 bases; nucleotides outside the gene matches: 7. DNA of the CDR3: TGTGCCAGCAGTCTATCTGGACAGGGGTATTCACCCCTCCACTTT. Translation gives CASSLSGQGYSPLHF. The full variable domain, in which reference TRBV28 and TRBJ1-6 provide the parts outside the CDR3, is DVKVTQSSRYLVKRTGEKVFLECVQDMDHENMFWYRQDPGLGLRLIYFSYDVKMKEKGDIPEGYSVSREKKERFSLILESASTNQTSMYLCASSLSGQGYSPLHFGNGTRLTVT.

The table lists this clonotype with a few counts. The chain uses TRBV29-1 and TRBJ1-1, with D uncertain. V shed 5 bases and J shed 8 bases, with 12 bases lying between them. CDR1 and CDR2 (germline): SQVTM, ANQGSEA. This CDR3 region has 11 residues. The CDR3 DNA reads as TGCAGCGTTCACCGGGCCGCCGAAGCTTTCTTT. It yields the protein CSVHRAAEAFF.

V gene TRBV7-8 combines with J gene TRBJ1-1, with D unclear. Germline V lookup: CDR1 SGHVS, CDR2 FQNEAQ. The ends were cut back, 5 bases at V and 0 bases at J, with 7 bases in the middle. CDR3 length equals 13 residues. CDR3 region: CASSAHMNTEAFF. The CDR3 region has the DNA TGTGCCAGCAGCGCCCACATGAACACTGAAGCTTTCTTT. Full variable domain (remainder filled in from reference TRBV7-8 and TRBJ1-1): GAGVSQSPRYKVAKRGQDVALRCDPISGHVSLFWYQQALGQGPEFLTYFQNEAQLDKSGLPSDRFFAERPEGSVSTLKIQRTQQEDSAVYLCASSAHMNTEAFFGQGTRLTVV.

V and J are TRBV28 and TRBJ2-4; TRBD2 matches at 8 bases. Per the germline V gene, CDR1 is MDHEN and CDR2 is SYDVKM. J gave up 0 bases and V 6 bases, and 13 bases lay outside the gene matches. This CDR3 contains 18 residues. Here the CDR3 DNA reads TGTGCCAGCAGCCCGGGGGGGTTCAAGACCCAAGCCAAAAACATTCAGTACTTC. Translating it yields CASSPGGFKTQAKNIQYF.

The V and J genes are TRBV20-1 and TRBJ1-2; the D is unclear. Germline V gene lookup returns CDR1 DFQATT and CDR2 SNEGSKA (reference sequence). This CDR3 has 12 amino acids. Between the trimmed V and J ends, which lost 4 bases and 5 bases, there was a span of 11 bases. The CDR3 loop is CSAKENVYGYTF. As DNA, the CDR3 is TGCAGTGCTAAGGAGAACGTATATGGCTACACCTTC.

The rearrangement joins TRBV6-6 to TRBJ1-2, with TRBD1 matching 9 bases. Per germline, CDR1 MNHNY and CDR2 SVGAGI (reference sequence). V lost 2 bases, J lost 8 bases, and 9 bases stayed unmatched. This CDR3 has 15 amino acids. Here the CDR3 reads CASSYPTGGTEGYTF. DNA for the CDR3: TGTGCCAGCAGTTACCCGACAGGGGGGACAGAGGGCTACACCTTC.

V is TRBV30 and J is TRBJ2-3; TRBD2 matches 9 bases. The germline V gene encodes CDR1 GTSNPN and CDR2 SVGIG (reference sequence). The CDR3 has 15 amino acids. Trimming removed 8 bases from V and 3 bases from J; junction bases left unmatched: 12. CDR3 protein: CAGKKAGGPTDTQYF. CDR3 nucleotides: TGTGCCGGGAAGAAAGCGGGGGGTCCGACAGATACGCAGTATTTT.

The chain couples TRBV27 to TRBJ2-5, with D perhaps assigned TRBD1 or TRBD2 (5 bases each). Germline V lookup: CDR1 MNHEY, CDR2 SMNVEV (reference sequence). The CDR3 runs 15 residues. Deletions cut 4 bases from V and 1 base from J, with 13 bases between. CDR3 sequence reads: CASSSRRGPQETQYF. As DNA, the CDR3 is TGTGCCAGCAGTTCCCGCCGGGGCCCCCAAGAGACCCAGTACTTC.

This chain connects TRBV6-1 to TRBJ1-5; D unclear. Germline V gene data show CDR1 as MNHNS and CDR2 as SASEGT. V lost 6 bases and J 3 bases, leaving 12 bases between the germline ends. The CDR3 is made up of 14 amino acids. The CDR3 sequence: CASSRPGHNQPQHF. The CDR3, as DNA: TGTGCCAGCAGCCGTCCCGGGCACAATCAGCCCCAGCATTTT.

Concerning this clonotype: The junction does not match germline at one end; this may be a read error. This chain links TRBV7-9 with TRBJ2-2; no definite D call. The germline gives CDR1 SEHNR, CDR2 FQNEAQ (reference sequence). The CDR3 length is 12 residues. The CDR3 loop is CATWGNIGELFF. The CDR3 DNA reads TGTGCCACCTGGGGAAACATCGGGGAGCTGTTTTTT.

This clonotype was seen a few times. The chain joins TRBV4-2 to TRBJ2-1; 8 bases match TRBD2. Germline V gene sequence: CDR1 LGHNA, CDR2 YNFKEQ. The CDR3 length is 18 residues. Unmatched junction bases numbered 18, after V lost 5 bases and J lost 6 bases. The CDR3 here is CASSSGGGRVIFGNEQFF. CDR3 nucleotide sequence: TGTGCCAGCAGCTCCGGCGGGGGGCGAGTGATATTTGGCAATGAGCAGTTCTTC.